Listed below are T cell receptor beta chains from one sample, sequenced in a study of ipilimumab plus nivolumab after autologous stem cell transplantation. The repertoire was sequenced with immunoSEQ multiplex PCR; TCRdb's copy has only in-frame clones and lacks some. The sample records approximately 84,000 clones, 75% to 85% being singletons. The source was PBMCs, collected in a trial of ipilimumab plus nivolumab as post-transplant consolidation. The receptors stem from a male donor with diffuse large B-cell lymphoma. CDR3s leave out the opening cysteine and the closing phenylalanine or tryptophan.

j_call v_call cdr3_aa
TRBJ2-3 TRBV29-1 SVGAGTPSTDTQY
TRBJ2-3 TRBV1 TSIKGESTDTQY
TRBJ1-2 TRBV6-1 ASRTGNPNYGYT
TRBJ2-3 TRBV27 ASQPNSVGSWNTQY
TRBJ2-3 TRBV4-1 ASSPGQHTDTQY
TRBJ1-2 TRBV4-1 ASSQERVGPSGYGYT
TRBJ1-2 TRBV25-1 ASSDISRNYGYT
TRBJ2-3 TRBV6-4 ASSDRGGGTSDTQY
TRBJ2-7 TRBV5-6 ASRDYRHYEQY
TRBJ1-4 TRBV10-2 ASRDTLEKLF
TRBJ1-2 TRBV5-4 ASSLADRPYGGYT
TRBJ2-3 TRBV18 ASSPLVSTDTQY
TRBJ1-1 TRBV7-2 ASSLVSDTEAF
TRBJ1-1 TRBV7-9 ASSHYPPLNTEAF
TRBJ1-3 TRBV25-1 ASSEYRGLENTIY
TRBJ2-3 TRBV5-6 ASSLECSGGGCTDTQY
TRBJ1-2 TRBV4-1 ASSQPRGYLGVEFT
TRBJ2-7 TRBV11-3 ASSGGWVDSYEQY
TRBJ1-1 TRBV21-1 ASSKADSWNTEAF
TRBJ1-2 TRBV25-1 ASSESTGVGYGYT
TRBJ2-5 TRBV7-3 ASSHGGGERETQY
TRBJ1-5 TRBV6-5 ASSQRSSNQPQH
TRBJ1-3 TRBV6-6 ASSSGRGSGNTIY